This TCR beta chain originates from a study of blood T cell repertoires in COVID-19. Turning to the study itself: The samples span acute and convalescent COVID-19 from the United States, Italy and Spain. From T cells, B-cell-depleted T cells, or PBMCs came the material, which was cDNA or gDNA.

In the authors' methods: It was from reference gene primer amplification that nucleated cell counts were estimated. Produced via immunoSEQ multiplex PCR; TCRdb's table is partial and in-frame only. V and J calls and clone size come straight from that table; D and trimming were deduced from the DNA. Among 180,000 or so clones, more than 70% were seen once, and the ten largest hold around 2.5%. With 5 bases clipped from V and 4 bases from J, the junction kept 8 bases outside the gene matches. The CDR3 consists of 13 residues. Germline V gene sequence: CDR1 GTSNPN, CDR2 SVGIG (reference sequence). This clone has just one count.

This receptor was obtained from a man aged 35 to 55 with active or convalescent COVID-19. The chain has TRBV30 and TRBJ2-7, with 7 bases lining up with TRBD1. What was sequenced was peripheral blood. The CDR3 DNA follows: TGTGCCTGGGGGTTCGGGACAGATTACGAGCAGTACTTC. Translating it yields CAWGFGTDYEQYF.